A single TCR beta chain is shown here with its context. Treatment: preoperative locoregional IRX-2 cytokine immunotherapy. The sample comes from a study of preoperative IRX-2 immunotherapy in early breast cancer. The CDR3 contains 18 residues. V lost 5 bases to trimming and J lost 3 bases; unmatched junction nucleotides: 12. Germline V gene lookup returns CDR1 SGHRS and CDR2 YFSETQ. Repertoires were generated with immunoSEQ multiplex PCR, while TCRdb's copy carries only in-frame clones and drops some. Here the sample spans approximately 44,000 clones, around 96% being singletons. The clonotype originates from a human donor with breast cancer. The chain links TRBV5-1 to TRBJ2-3, with 13 bases lining up with TRBD2. Sequencing was performed on tumor tissue, taken after IRX-2 immunotherapy. The CDR3: CASSRIPTSGGGTDTQYF. The CDR3 DNA follows: TGCGCCAGCAGTCGTATCCCAACTAGCGGGGGGGGAACAGATACGCAGTATTTT.